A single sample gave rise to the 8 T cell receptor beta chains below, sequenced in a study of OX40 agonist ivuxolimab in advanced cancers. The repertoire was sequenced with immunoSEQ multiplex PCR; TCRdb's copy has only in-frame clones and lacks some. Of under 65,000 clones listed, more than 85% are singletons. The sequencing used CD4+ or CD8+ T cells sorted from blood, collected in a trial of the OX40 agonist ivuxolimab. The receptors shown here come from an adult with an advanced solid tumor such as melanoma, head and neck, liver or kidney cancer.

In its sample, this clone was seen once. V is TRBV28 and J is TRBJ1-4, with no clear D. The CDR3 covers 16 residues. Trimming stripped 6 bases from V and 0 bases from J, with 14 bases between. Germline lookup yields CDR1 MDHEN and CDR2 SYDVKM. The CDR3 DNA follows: TGTGCCAGCAGCCAAGACATGCAAGCAACTAATGAAAAACTGTTTTTT. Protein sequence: CASSQDMQATNEKLFF.

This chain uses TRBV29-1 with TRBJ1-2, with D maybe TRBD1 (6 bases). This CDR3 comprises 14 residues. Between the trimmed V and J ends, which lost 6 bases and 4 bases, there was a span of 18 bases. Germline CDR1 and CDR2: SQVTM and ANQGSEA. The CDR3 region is CSVTEQGAIYGYTF. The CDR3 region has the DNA TGCAGCGTCACCGAACAGGGAGCTATCTATGGCTACACCTTC. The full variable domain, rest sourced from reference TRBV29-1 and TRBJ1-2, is SAVISQKPSRDICQRGTSLTIQCQVDSQVTMMFWYRQQPGQSLTLIATANQGSEATYESGFVIDKFPISRPNLTFSTLTVSNMSPEDSSIYLCSVTEQGAIYGYTFGSGTRLTVV.

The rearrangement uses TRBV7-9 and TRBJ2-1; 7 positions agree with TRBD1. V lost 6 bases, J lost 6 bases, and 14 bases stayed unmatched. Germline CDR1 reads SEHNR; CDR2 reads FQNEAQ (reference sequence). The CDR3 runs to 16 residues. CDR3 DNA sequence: TGTGCCAGCAGTCGGGACAGCTACTACAGGGGCAATGAGCAGTTCTTC. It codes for CASSRDSYYRGNEQFF.

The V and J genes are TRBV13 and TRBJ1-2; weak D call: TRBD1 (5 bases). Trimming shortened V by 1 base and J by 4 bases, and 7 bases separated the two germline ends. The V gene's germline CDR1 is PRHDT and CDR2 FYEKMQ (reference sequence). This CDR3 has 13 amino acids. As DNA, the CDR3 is TGTGCCAGCAGCTTAGACAGGATCTATGGCTACACCTTC. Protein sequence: CASSLDRIYGYTF.

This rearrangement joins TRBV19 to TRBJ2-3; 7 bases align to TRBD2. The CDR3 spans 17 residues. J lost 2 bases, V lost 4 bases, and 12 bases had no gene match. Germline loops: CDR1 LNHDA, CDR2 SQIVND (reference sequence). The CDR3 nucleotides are TGTGCCAGTAGTACTCCCGGGCGGGGGTTAAACACAGATACGCAGTATTTT. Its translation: CASSTPGRGLNTDTQYF.

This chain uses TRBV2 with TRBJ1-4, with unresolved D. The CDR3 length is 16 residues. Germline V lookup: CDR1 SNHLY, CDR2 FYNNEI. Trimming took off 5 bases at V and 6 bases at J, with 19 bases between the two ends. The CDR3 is CASSFFWISSDEKLFF. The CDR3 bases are TGTGCCAGCAGTTTTTTTTGGATCAGTTCGGATGAAAAACTGTTTTTT.

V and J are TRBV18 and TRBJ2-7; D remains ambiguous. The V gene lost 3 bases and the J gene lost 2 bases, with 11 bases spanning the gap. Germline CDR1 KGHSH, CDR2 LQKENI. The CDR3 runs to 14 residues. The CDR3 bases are TGTGCCAGCTCACCCGCAGACGGAGCCTACGAGCAGTACTTC. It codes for CASSPADGAYEQYF.

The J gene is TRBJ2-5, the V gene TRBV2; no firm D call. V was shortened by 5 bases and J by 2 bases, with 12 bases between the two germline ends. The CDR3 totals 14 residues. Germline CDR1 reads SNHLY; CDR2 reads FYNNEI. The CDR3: CASSLAGIQETQYF. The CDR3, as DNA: TGTGCCAGCAGTCTTGCTGGAATTCAAGAGACCCAGTACTTC.